This T cell receptor beta chain was sequenced in a study of T cells in Graves' hyperthyroidism and ophthalmopathy. About the research overall: Pretreatment peripheral blood was obtained at initial diagnosis.

With 1 base removed from V and 2 bases from J, the gap between germline ends came to 19 bases. Germline-derived CDR1 and CDR2 are SGDLS and YYNGEE. This CDR3 has 17 residues. Amplification targeted TCR beta CDR3 regions from RNA transcripts. During a first-round RT-PCR of the TCR CDR3, the HTBI primer set was used. TCRdb reprocessed the multiplex PCR reads with MiXCR, giving one entry per CDR3 protein. The sample shows roughly 100,000 distinct CDR3 sequences, about 50% of them seen only once. Thyroid ultrasound and orbital computed tomography, with clinical symptoms and serum thyroxine and TRAb, informed diagnoses. The study, taken as a whole, reports: Classification by a 13 V-J model distinguished ophthalmopathy from stable hyperthyroidism.

In this sample, this clonotype turned up many times. Antigen unknown. This receptor was taken from a man aged 40-55 years with Graves' hyperthyroidism. The chain joins TRBV9 to TRBJ2-7, with D possibly matching TRBD2 (6 bases). The sequenced sample consisted of blood. CDR3 protein: CASSVTSGVLPTYEQYF. The DNA for the CDR3 is TGTGCCAGCAGCGTAACTTCGGGGGTCCTCCCCACCTACGAGCAGTACTTC.